The 17 T cell receptor beta chains in this list originate from one sample, sequenced in a study of T cell responses to AZD1222 COVID-19 vaccine. Sequencing was performed with immunoSEQ multiplex PCR; in TCRdb, only in-frame clones are kept and a portion is missing. The data hold 90,000 or so clones, with about nine tenths observed a single time. The specimen comprised peripheral blood, sampled on day 0 of AZD1222 vaccination. These TCRs come from an adult in good health.

The chain is built from TRBV20-1 and TRBJ1-1, with 9 bases that match TRBD1. V shed 3 bases, J shed 4 bases, and the junction held 6 bases outside the gene matches. Germline V gene data show CDR1 as DFQATT and CDR2 as SNEGSKA (reference sequence). The CDR3 has 14 residues. The CDR3: CSASHLTGGTEAFF. In DNA, the CDR3 is TGCAGTGCTAGTCACTTGACAGGGGGCACTGAAGCTTTCTTT.

The V gene is TRBV6-5, the J gene TRBJ2-1; either TRBD1 or TRBD2 may supply D (6 bases each). From germline, CDR1 is MNHEY and CDR2 SVGAGI. The CDR3 covers 15 residues. The V end was cut by 6 bases, the J end by 3 bases, with 15 bases between. Here the CDR3 reads CASRQGLARYNEQFF. The CDR3 nucleotides read TGTGCCAGCAGGCAGGGGCTAGCGCGCTACAATGAGCAGTTCTTC.

The chain carries TRBV9 and TRBJ2-7, with 9 bases aligning to TRBD2. After removal of 0 bases from V and 2 bases from J, the junction contained 6 bases not matched to a gene. This CDR3 region has 16 residues. Per the germline V gene, CDR1 is SGDLS and CDR2 is YYNGEE. In nucleotides, the CDR3 is TGTGCCAGCAGCGTAGACCCTAGCGGGAATGCCTACGAGCAGTACTTC. Translating gives CASSVDPSGNAYEQYF.

This clone was seen a single time. The V gene is TRBV9, the J gene TRBJ1-3; the D gene is possibly TRBD1 (5 bases). The germline CDR1 and CDR2 sequences are SGDLS and YYNGEE. This CDR3 is built from 15 residues. The V end lost 3 bases, the J end lost 0 bases, and 10 bases lay between the germline ends. This CDR3 reads CASSARQFSGNTIYF. CDR3 coding DNA: TGTGCCAGCAGCGCCAGACAGTTCTCTGGAAACACCATATATTTT. Supplemented by reference TRBV9 and TRBJ1-3, the full variable domain reads DSGVTQTPKHLITATGQRVTLRCSPRSGDLSVYWYQQSLDQGLQFLIQYYNGEERAKGNILERFSAQQFPDLHSELNLSSLELGDSALYFCASSARQFSGNTIYFGEGSWLTVV.

CDR3 in DNA: TGTGCCAGCAGCTTCAAAGCGGGGGGGCAGGAGACCCAGTACTTC. Translation gives CASSFKAGGQETQYF. This chain connects TRBV7-2 to TRBJ2-5; 10 bases fit TRBD2. The CDR3 consists of 15 residues. The junction had 6 bases not matched to a gene; V was cut back by 3 bases and J by 5 bases. The germline gives CDR1 SGHTA, CDR2 FQGNSA.

This sequence joins TRBV10-3 and TRBJ2-1; 10 bases align to TRBD1. The CDR3 runs to 13 residues. Germline V gene sequence: CDR1 ENHRY, CDR2 SYGVKD. The V and J ends lost 5 bases and 7 bases, in that order; junction bases with no gene match: 2. The CDR3 loop is CAISRDRGNEQFF. Written as DNA, the CDR3 is TGTGCCATCAGTCGGGACAGGGGTAATGAGCAGTTCTTC.

The gene calls are TRBV6-6 and TRBJ1-1, with D perhaps TRBD1 (6 bases). Germline V gene data show CDR1 as MNHNY and CDR2 as SVGAGI (reference sequence). The CDR3 is 16 amino acids. V lost 2 bases, J lost 0 bases, and 13 bases lay in between. DNA of the CDR3: TGTGCCAGCAGTTACCCACCTGGGGGCCTGAACACTGAAGCTTTCTTT. It codes for CASSYPPGGLNTEAFF.

The CDR3 here is CASSVGPIPDEQYF. As DNA, the CDR3 is TGTGCCAGCAGCGTAGGGCCCATCCCAGACGAGCAGTACTTC. V is TRBV9 and J is TRBJ2-7; the D is unclear. V was trimmed by 0 bases and J by 5 bases, leaving 12 bases between them. This CDR3 comprises 14 residues. Germline V CDR1 and CDR2: SGDLS, YYNGEE.

This clone has a handful of counts. CDR3 nucleotide sequence: TGTGCCAGTAGTATCAATACCGGGACAACTGGAAACACCATATATTTT. It yields the protein CASSINTGTTGNTIYF. The chain joins TRBV19 to TRBJ1-3; D may be TRBD1 (6 bases). Trimming stripped 3 bases from V and 2 bases from J, with 14 bases between. The CDR3 runs 16 residues. The germline CDR1 and CDR2 sequences are LNHDA and SQIVND (reference sequence).

The count of this clone is one. The chain has TRBV5-1 and TRBJ2-7, with D perhaps matching TRBD1 (7 bases). The germline gives CDR1 SGHRS, CDR2 YFSETQ. Trimming cost V 0 bases and J 0 bases, with 13 bases left between them. The CDR3 spans 16 residues. The CDR3 DNA reads TGCGCCAGCAGCTTGGGTCCAGGGGGGTCCTCCTACGAGCAGTACTTC. It translates to CASSLGPGGSSYEQYF.

CDR3 region: CASSPRASGRYYEQYF. In DNA form, the CDR3 reads TGTGCCAGCAGCCCGCGGGCTAGCGGGAGATACTACGAGCAGTACTTC. The chain recombines TRBV7-9 with TRBJ2-7, with 10 bases matching TRBD2. This CDR3 is 16 amino acids long. The germline CDR1 and CDR2 sequences are SEHNR and FQNEAQ (reference sequence). Trimming at V came to 5 bases and at J to 3 bases, leaving 10 bases not matched to a gene.

The CDR3 sequence: CASSPQQGPGLTEAFF. The CDR3 nucleotides read TGTGCCAGCAGCCCCCAACAGGGACCTGGGTTGACTGAAGCTTTCTTT. The gene calls are TRBV14 and TRBJ1-1; D perhaps matches TRBD1 (6 bases). Trimming stripped 4 bases from V and 5 bases from J, with 20 bases between. The CDR3 covers 16 residues. Germline CDR1 reads SGHDN; CDR2 reads FVKESK.

The V and J genes are TRBV6-5 and TRBJ2-5; 8 bases match TRBD1. This CDR3 spans 13 amino acids. CDR1 MNHEY and CDR2 SVGAGI come from the germline V gene. The J segment lost 5 bases and the V segment lost 8 bases, leaving 7 bases of the junction unmatched. CDR3 sequence (DNA): TGTGCCAGCCGCTTTCAGGGGGCTGAGACCCAGTACTTC. Its protein product is CASRFQGAETQYF.

There are a few counts of this clone. The genes are TRBV5-4 and TRBJ2-7; unclear D gene. There are 19 residues in the CDR3. V was pared by 3 bases and J by 3 bases, with 28 bases between. The V gene's germline CDR1 is SGHNT and CDR2 YYREEE (reference sequence). DNA for the CDR3: TGTGCCAGCAGCTATCGCCCCACAAGGACCGTTCAAAGTAGCTACGAGCAGTACTTC. It is translated as CASSYRPTRTVQSSYEQYF.

This chain uses TRBV24-1 with TRBJ2-2, with 10 bases that match TRBD2. The CDR3 contains 14 residues. V was clipped by 4 bases and J by 8 bases; unmatched bases: 3. Per the germline V gene, CDR1 is KGHDR and CDR2 is SFDVKD. CDR3 sequence: CATSDTSGKGELFF. The CDR3 bases are TGTGCCACCAGTGACACTAGCGGGAAAGGGGAGCTGTTTTTT.

CDR3 nucleotides: TGCGCCAGCCGGACTAGCGTCCAAGAGACCCAGTACTTC. It codes for CASRTSVQETQYF. The chain employs TRBV5-1 and TRBJ2-5; TRBD2 matches at 9 bases. Germline loops: CDR1 SGHRS, CDR2 YFSETQ. V gave up 7 bases and J gave up 1 base; unmatched junction bases: 2. The CDR3 contains 13 residues.

The gene calls are TRBV4-1 and TRBJ2-1; 11 nucleotides agree with TRBD2. Germline V gene sequence: CDR1 MGHRA, CDR2 YSYEKL. V lost 4 bases and J lost 5; bases outside the gene matches: 10. CDR3 length: 17 residues. The CDR3 spells CASSRDILAGVDNEQFF. The CDR3 bases are TGCGCCAGCAGCCGAGACATACTAGCGGGGGTCGACAATGAGCAGTTCTTC.